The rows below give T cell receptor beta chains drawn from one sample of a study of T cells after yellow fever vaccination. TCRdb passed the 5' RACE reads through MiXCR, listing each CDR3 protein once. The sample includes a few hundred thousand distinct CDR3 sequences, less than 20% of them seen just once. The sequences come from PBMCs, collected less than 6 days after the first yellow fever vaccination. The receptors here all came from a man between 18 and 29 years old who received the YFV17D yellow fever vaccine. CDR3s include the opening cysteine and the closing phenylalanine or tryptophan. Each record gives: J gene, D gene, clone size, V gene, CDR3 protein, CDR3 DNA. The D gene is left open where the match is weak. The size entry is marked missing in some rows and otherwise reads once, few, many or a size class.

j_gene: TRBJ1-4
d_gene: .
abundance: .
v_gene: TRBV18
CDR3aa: CASSAYTTNEKLFF
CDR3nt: TGTGCCAGCTCGGCCTATACAACTAATGAAAAACTGTTTTTT

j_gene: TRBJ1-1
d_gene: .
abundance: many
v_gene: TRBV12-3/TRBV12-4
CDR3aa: CASSLEASNTEAFF
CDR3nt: TGTGCCAGCAGTTTAGAAGCTTCGAACACTGAAGCTTTCTTT

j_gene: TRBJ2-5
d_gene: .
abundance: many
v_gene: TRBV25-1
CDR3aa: CASSSFQETQYF
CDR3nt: TGTGCCAGCAGTAGTTTCCAAGAGACCCAGTACTTC

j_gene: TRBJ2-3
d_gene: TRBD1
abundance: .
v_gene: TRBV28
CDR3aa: CASSAPNLRGTQYF
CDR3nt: TGTGCCAGCAGTGCCCCAAATCTCAGGGGGACGCAGTATTTT

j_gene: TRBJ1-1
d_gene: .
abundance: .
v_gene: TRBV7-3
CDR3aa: CASSKQVRTEAFF
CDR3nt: TGTGCCAGCAGCAAACAGGTGCGCACTGAAGCTTTCTTT

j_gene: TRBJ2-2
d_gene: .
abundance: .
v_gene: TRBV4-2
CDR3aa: CASSQVPRGRTGELFF
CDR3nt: TGTGCCAGCAGCCAAGTCCCCAGGGGAAGGACCGGGGAGCTGTTTTTT

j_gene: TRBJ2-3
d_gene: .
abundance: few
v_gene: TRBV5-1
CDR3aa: CASRQALGGTDTQYF
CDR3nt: TGCGCCAGCAGACAGGCCCTAGGGGGCACAGATACGCAGTATTTT

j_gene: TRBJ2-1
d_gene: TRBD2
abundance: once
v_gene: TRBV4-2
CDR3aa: CASSQRLAPGGNEQFF
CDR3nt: TGTGCCAGCAGCCAAAGACTAGCGCCGGGGGGGAATGAGCAGTTCTTC

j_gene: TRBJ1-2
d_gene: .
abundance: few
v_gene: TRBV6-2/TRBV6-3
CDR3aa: CASSSRAYIRIYGYTF
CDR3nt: TGTGCCAGCAGTTCAAGGGCGTATATTAGGATCTATGGCTACACCTTC

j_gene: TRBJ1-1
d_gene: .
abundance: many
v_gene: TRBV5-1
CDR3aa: CASSQGPPGPWAEAFF
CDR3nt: TGCGCCAGCAGCCAAGGACCGCCGGGCCCGTGGGCTGAAGCTTTCTTT

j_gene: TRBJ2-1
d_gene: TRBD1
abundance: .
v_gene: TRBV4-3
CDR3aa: CASSPQGGTGSNEQFF
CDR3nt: TGCGCCAGCAGCCCCCAAGGGGGGACAGGGTCCAATGAGCAGTTCTTC

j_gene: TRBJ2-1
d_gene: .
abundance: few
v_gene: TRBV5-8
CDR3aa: CASSPVSGGFYNEQFF
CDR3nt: TGTGCCAGCAGCCCGGTATCGGGGGGCTTCTACAATGAGCAGTTCTTC

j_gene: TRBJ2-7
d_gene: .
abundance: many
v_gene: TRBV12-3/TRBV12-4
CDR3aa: CASSVGQSSYEQYF
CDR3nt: TGTGCCAGCAGTGTCGGACAGAGTTCCTACGAGCAGTACTTC

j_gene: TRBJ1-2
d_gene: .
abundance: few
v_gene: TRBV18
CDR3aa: CASSPGVREGYTF
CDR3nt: TGTGCCAGCTCACCAGGAGTAAGGGAGGGCTACACCTTC

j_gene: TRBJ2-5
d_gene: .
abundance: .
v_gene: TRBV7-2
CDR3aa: CASSLAQWTQYF
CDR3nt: TGTGCCAGCAGTTTAGCCCAATGGACCCAGTACTTC

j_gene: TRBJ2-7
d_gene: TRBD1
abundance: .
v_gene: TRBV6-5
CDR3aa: CASSFGTGFYEQYF
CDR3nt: TGTGCCAGCAGTTTCGGGACAGGGTTCTACGAGCAGTACTTC

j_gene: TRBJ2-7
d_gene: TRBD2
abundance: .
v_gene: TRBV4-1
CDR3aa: CASSQILAGTSSYEQYF
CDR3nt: TGCGCCAGCAGCCAAATCTTGGCCGGGACTAGCTCCTACGAGCAGTACTTC

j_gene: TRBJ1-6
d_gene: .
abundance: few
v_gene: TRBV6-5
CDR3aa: CASSYGANSPLHF
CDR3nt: TGTGCCAGCAGTTACGGGGCCAATTCACCCCTCCACTTT

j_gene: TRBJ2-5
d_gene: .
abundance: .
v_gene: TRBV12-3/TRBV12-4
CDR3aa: CASSPPGSGTGETQYF
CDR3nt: TGTGCCAGCAGTCCCCCGGGGTCAGGAACAGGGGAGACCCAGTACTTC

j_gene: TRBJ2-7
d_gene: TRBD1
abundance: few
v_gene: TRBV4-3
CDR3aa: CASSQESATGYYEQYF
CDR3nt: TGCGCCAGCAGCCAAGAATCTGCGACAGGGTATTACGAGCAGTACTTC

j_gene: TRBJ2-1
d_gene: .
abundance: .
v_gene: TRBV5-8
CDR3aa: CASSPRGGANPYNEQFF
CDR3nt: TGTGCCAGCAGCCCCCGAGGGGGGGCAAATCCCTACAATGAGCAGTTCTTC

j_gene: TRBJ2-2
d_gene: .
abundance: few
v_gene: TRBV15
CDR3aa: CATSRDWGDGELFF
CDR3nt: TGTGCCACCAGCAGAGATTGGGGGGACGGGGAGCTGTTTTTT

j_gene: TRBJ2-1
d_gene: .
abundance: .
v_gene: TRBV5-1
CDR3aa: CASSFKGDNEQFF
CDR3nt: TGCGCCAGCAGCTTCAAGGGAGACAATGAGCAGTTCTTC

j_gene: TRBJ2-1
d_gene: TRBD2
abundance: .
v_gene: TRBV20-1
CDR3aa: CSARGGLAGHYNEQFF
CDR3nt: TGCAGTGCTAGAGGCGGGCTAGCGGGGCATTACAATGAGCAGTTCTTC

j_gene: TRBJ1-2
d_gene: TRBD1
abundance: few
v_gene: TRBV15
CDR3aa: CATSSSPTGDYGYTF
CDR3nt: TGTGCCACCAGCAGCTCACCGACAGGGGACTATGGCTACACCTTC

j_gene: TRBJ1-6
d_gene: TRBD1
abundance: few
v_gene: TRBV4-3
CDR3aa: CASSQVAGDRGYSPLHF
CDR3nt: TGCGCCAGCAGCCAAGTGGCCGGCGACAGGGGCTATTCACCCCTCCACTTT

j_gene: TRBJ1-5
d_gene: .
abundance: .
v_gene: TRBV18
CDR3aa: CASSPGQGREPQHF
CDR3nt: TGTGCCAGCTCACCAGGGCAGGGGAGGGAGCCCCAGCATTTT

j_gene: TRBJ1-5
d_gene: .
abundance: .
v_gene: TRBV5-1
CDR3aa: CASSSDGGDQPQHF
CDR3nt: TGCGCCAGCAGCAGCGATGGGGGGGATCAGCCCCAGCATTTT

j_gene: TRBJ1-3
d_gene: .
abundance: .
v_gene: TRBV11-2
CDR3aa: CASSLDRTARNTIYF
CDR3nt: TGTGCCAGCAGCTTAGACCGGACAGCCAGAAACACCATATATTTT

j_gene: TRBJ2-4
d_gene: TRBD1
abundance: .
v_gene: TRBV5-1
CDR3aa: CASSLRTGGDKDIQYF
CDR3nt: TGCGCCAGCAGCTTGAGGACAGGGGGAGATAAGGACATTCAGTACTTC

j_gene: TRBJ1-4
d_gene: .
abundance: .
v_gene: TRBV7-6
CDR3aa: CASSSQGPGNEKLFF
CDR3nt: TGTGCCAGCAGCTCCCAGGGGCCCGGGAATGAAAAACTGTTTTTT

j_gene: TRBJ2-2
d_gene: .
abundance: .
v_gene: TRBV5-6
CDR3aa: CASSTLEGQSNTGELFF
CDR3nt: TGTGCCAGCAGCACCCTCGAGGGACAAAGTAACACCGGGGAGCTGTTTTTT

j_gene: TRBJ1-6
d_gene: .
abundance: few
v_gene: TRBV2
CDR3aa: CASSRDFLSYNSPLHF
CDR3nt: TGTGCCAGCAGCCGGGACTTCCTCTCCTATAATTCACCCCTCCACTTT

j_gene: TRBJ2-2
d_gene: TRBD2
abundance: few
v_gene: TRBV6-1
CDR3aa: CASSEGGTINTGELFF
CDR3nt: TGTGCCAGCAGTGAAGGAGGGACTATCAACACCGGGGAGCTGTTTTTT

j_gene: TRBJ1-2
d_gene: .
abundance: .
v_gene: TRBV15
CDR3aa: CATSREFSRASNGYTF
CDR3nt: TGTGCCACCAGCAGAGAGTTTTCCAGGGCCTCGAACGGCTACACCTTC

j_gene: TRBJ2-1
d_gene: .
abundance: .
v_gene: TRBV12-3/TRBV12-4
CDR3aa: CASSLFLSYNEQFF
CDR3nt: TGTGCCAGCAGTTTATTCCTCTCCTACAATGAGCAGTTCTTC

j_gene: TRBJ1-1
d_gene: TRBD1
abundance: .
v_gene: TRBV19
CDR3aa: CATKVAGGVTEAFF
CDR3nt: TGTGCCACCAAGGTGGCAGGGGGGGTGACTGAAGCTTTCTTT

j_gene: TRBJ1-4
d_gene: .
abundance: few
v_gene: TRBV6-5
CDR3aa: CASSYFRNEKLFF
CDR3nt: TGTGCCAGCAGTTACTTCCGCAATGAAAAACTGTTTTTT

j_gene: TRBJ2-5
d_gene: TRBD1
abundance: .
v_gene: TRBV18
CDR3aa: CASSRDRARQETQYF
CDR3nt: TGTGCCAGCTCAAGAGACAGGGCCCGCCAAGAGACCCAGTACTTC

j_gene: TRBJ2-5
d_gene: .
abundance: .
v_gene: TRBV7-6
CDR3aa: CASSPFSGETQYF
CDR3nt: TGTGCCAGCAGCCCCTTTTCAGGAGAGACCCAGTACTTC

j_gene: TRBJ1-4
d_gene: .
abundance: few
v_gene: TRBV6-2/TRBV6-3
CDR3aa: CASSYSWVEKLFF
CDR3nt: TGTGCCAGCAGTTACTCGTGGGTTGAAAAACTGTTTTTT

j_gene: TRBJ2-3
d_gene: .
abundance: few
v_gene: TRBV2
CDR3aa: CASGDGGTRTGTDTQYF
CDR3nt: TGTGCCAGCGGGGACGGGGGAACAAGAACAGGCACAGATACGCAGTATTTT

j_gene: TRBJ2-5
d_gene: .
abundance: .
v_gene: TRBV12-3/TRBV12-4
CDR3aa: CASSTSAVQETQYF
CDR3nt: TGTGCCAGCAGTACTTCAGCGGTCCAAGAGACCCAGTACTTC

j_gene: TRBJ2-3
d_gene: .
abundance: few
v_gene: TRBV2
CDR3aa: CASTWGSPDTQYF
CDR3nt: TGTGCCAGCACGTGGGGCAGTCCAGATACGCAGTATTTT